This T cell receptor (beta chain) was retrieved from a study of T cell repertoires in cytomegalovirus infection (dated by TCRdb to the late 2010s). About the investigation overall: Alongside well-studied HLA-B-restricted epitopes, the peptide stimulations were aimed at recently identified HLA-C-restricted CMV epitopes, whose presentation resists viral immunomodulation. Because public TCR beta signatures pointed to carriage of CMV infection together with the matching HLA type, the HLA type of each donor mattered for the analysis.

Sequencing relied on an Illumina HiSeq 1500. The public reads were quality trimmed at Q25 with fastp and then assembled into clones with MiXCR by TCRdb, keeping productive beta chains. Rows are combined by CDR3 protein, so each entry shows the most common genes and DNA. This sample is represented by about half a million distinct CDR3 sequences; 42% of them were singletons. The ten largest clonotypes hold 43% of the sample. The CDR3, from cysteine to phenylalanine, totals 14 residues. CDR3 DNA only is kept here, 42 bases in frame from base 1. V is reduced by 3 bases and J by 3 bases, leaving a spacing of 13 bases between them. The germline V gene (reference sequence) supplies CDR1 SGHNT and CDR2 YYREEE. The sample's treatment or condition label, in plain terms: in vitro stimulation with specific CMV peptide epitopes to enrich CMV-specific T cells. The paper's findings and limits, for the study overall: Cumulative frequency of public TCR beta family members discriminated carriers of CMV infection plus the relevant HLA type in this cohort and an independent 352-donor cohort. The ex vivo response was dominated by HLA-C-restricted CMV-specific TCR beta clonotypes, which also provided the single most frequent clonotype in two of eight donors.

In its sample, this clonotype was seen a few times. The specificity of this receptor is unknown. Per-base quality was not reported, and no clone a single base away is much larger than it. This specimen was cultured PBMCs, taken from culture after CMV antigen stimulation. Here the chain combines TRBV5-4 and TRBJ2-7; the D gene is perhaps TRBD1 or TRBD2, each of them matching over 5 bases. This receptor was obtained from a human donor in good health (CMV status not recorded). Some clones in this sample may be carry-over from other donors' samples. This receptor has the CDR3 CASSSRRGVYEQYF. Read as DNA, the sequence is TGTGCCAGCAGCTCGCGGAGAGGGGTCTACGAGCAGTACTTC.